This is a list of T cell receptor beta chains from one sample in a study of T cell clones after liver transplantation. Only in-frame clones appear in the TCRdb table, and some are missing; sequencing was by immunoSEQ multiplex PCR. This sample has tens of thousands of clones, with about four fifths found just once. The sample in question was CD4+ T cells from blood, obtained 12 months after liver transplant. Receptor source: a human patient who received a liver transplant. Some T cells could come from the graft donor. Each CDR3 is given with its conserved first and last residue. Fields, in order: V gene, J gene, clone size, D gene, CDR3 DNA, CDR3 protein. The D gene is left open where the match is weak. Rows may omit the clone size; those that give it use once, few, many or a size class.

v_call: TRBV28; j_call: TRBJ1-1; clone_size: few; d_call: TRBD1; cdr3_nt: TGTGCCAGCAGTTCCTTACAGGGGGCAGACGGTGTCACTGAAGCTTTCTTT; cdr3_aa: CASSSLQGADGVTEAFF
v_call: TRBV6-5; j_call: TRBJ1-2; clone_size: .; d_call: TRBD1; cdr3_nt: TGTGCCAGCAGTGGAGGCTCGACAGGGAGCTATGGCTACACCTTC; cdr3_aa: CASSGGSTGSYGYTF
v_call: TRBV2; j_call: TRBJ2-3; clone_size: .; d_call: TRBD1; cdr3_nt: TGTGCCAGCCGTCGGGACAGGGACACAGATACGCAGTATTTT; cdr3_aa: CASRRDRDTDTQYF
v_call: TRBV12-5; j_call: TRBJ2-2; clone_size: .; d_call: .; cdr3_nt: TGTGCTAGTGGTTTGGCGGACAGAGATCTCGGGGAGCTGTTTTTT; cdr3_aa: CASGLADRDLGELFF
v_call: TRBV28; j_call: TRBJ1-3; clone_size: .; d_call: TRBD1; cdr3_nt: TGTGCCAGCAGCACTAGCAGGGGGCCTGGAAACACCATATATTTT; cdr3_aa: CASSTSRGPGNTIYF
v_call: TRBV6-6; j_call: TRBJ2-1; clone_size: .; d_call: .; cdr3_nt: TGTGCCAGCAGTTACTCGAGGGTTTACAATGAGCAGTTCTTC; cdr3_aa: CASSYSRVYNEQFF
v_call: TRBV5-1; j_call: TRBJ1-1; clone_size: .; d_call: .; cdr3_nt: TGCGCCAGCAGCTGGGCGGCCATGAACACTGAAGCTTTCTTT; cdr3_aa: CASSWAAMNTEAFF
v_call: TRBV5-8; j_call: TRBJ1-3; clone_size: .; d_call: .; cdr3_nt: TGTGCCAGCAGCTTCGGGATGGGTGGAAACACCATATATTTT; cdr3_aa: CASSFGMGGNTIYF
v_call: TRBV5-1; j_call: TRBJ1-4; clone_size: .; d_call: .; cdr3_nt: TGCGCCAGCAGCCAGACAGCAGGACCTGCAACTAATGAAAAACTGTTTTTT; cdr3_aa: CASSQTAGPATNEKLFF
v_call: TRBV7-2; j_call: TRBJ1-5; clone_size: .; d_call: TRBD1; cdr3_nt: TGTGCCAGCAGCTTAGAAACAGGGGTTAATCAGCCCCAGCATTTT; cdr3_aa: CASSLETGVNQPQHF
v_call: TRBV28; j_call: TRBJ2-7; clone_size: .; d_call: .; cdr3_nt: TGTGCCAGCAGTCCCGAGTACAAAACCTACGAGCAGTACTTC; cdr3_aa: CASSPEYKTYEQYF
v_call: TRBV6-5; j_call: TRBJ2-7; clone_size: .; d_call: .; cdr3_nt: TGTGCCAGCAGTTACTCGATGGAGAAGAGCTACGAGCAGTACTTC; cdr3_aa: CASSYSMEKSYEQYF
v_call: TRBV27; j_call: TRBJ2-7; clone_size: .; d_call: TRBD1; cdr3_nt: TGTGCCAGCAGTTCGGACAGGGGGAACTCCTACGAGCAGTACTTC; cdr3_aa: CASSSDRGNSYEQYF
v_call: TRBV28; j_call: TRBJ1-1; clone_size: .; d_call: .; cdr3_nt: TGTGCCAGCAGGCTCAGTAATCTGATGATGAACACTGAAGCTTTCTTT; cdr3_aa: CASRLSNLMMNTEAFF